Included here is one T cell receptor beta chain sequence, with context. Its target is not known. These data belong to a study of lymphopenia after photon versus proton radiotherapy. Study-wide results and caveats: Survival link was tested only in deceased patients; proton benefit remains a possibility. Proton therapy kept repertoires fairly stable, unlike photons, which gained effector/memory cells. After the lymphocyte nadir, photon-treated repertoires showed oligoclonal expansion, especially of CD8+ Temra cells. In patients who died, overall survival fell as post-nadir TCR diversity dropped more.

TCRdb's copy holds only in-frame clones and misses some; the assay was immunoSEQ multiplex PCR. The sample lists about 14,000 clones, 65% to 85% seen once, with 25% to 30% in the top ten. J was trimmed by 6 bases and V by 4 bases; bases with no gene match: 11. The CDR3 extends over 15 amino acids. Germline assignment: CDR1 LGHNA and CDR2 YSLEER. This sequence was found in a man aged 45-65 years with gastric cancer. The chain links TRBV4-3 to TRBJ1-1; 7 bases line up with TRBD1. The specimen was peripheral blood, collected from a patient treated with photon-based radiotherapy. In nucleotides, the CDR3 is TGCGCCAGCAGCCTAGGACCCGACAGGGTTGCTGAAGCTTTCTTT. Translation gives CASSLGPDRVAEAFF.